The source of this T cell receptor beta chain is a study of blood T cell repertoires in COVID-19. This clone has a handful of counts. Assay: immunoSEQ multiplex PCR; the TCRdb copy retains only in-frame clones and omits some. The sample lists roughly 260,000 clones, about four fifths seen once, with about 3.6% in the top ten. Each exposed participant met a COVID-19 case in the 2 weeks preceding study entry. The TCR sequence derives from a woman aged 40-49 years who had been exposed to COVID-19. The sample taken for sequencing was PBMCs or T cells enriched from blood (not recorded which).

The CDR3 reads CSVVRGTDEKLFF. CDR3 bases: TGCAGCGTTGTTCGGGGGACGGATGAAAAACTGTTTTTT. The chain is built from TRBV29-1 and TRBJ1-4, with D possibly being TRBD1 (5 bases). Trimming took off 4 bases at V and 6 bases at J, with 12 bases between the two ends. CDR1 is SQVTM, CDR2 ANQGSEA, per germline. The CDR3 has 13 residues.